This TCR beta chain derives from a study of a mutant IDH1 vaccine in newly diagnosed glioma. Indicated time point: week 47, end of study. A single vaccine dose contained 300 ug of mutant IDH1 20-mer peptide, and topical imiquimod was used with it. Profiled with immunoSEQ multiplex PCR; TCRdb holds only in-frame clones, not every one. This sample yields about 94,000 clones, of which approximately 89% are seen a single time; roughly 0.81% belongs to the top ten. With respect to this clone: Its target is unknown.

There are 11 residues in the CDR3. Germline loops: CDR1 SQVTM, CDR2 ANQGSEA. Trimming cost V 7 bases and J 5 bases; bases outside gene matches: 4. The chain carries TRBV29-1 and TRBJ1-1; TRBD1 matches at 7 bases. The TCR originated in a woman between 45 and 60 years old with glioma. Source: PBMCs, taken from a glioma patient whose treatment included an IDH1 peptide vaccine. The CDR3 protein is CSAQGGTEAFF. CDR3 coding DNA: TGCAGCGCCCAGGGGGGGACTGAAGCTTTCTTT.